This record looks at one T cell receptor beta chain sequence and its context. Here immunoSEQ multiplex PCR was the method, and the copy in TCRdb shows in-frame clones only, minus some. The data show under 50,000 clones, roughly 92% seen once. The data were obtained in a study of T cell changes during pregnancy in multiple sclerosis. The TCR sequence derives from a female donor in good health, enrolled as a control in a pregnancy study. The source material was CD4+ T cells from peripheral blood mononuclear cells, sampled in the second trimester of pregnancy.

The CDR3 region is CASSPRVTGDYGYTF. CDR3 coding DNA: TGCGCCAGCAGCCCAAGGGTGACAGGGGACTATGGCTACACCTTC. The V and J genes are TRBV4-3 and TRBJ1-2; 8 bases fit TRBD1. The CDR3 spans 15 residues. J gave up 3 bases and V 4 bases, and 7 bases lay outside the gene matches. Germline assignment: CDR1 LGHNA and CDR2 YSLEER.